One sample yielded the 6 T cell receptor beta chains listed below, sequenced in a study of early T cells in non-severe SARS-CoV-2 infection. MiXCR was run by TCRdb on the 5' RACE reads, yielding one entry per CDR3 protein. In the table there are roughly 76,000 distinct CDR3 sequences, 10% to 15% of which are singletons. What was sequenced was whole blood. These receptors were obtained from an adult who was a healthcare worker with PCR-confirmed SARS-CoV-2 infection or an uninfected control (not recorded which).

Ten or more counts support this clonotype. This chain links TRBV12-3 or TRBV12-4 with TRBJ1-1; D is undetermined. The CDR3 is made up of 14 amino acids. V was trimmed by 8 bases and J by 1 base, leaving 14 bases between them. CDR3 DNA: TGTGCCAGCGCTGCCAGATCCCCGAACACTGAAGCTTTCTTT. Translating it yields CASAARSPNTEAFF.

The chain recombines TRBV20-1 with TRBJ2-3; the match to TRBD2 covers 9 bases. The CDR3 has 14 residues. Losses at the gene ends were 5 bases for V and 4 bases for J; bases not matched to a gene: 7. The germline V gene has CDR1 DFQATT and CDR2 SNEGSKA (reference sequence). CDR3 protein: CSAVSGSGSDTQYF. The CDR3 bases are TGCAGTGCTGTTAGCGGGAGCGGGTCAGATACGCAGTATTTT.

The V call is TRBV5-1, the J call TRBJ1-4; 8 bases align to TRBD1. The CDR3 loop spans 17 amino acids. With 0 bases clipped from V and 8 bases from J, the junction kept 12 bases outside the gene matches. Germline values: CDR1 SGHRS, CDR2 YFSETQ. Here the CDR3 DNA reads TGCGCCAGCAGCTTGGGCCTATCAGGGGGCATGTGGGAAAAACTGTTTTTT. Translated: CASSLGLSGGMWEKLFF.

This clonotype occurred a few times. The chain uses TRBV7-9 and TRBJ2-7; D might be TRBD1 (5 bases). The germline V gene encodes CDR1 SEHNR and CDR2 FQNEAQ (reference sequence). This CDR3 is built from 16 residues. Trimming cost V 1 base and J 4 bases, with 17 bases left between them. Here the CDR3 DNA reads TGTGCCAGCAGCTTAGTGGCAGGGCCTATCTTTTACGAGCAGTACTTC. This translates into CASSLVAGPIFYEQYF.

This clonotype appeared many times. At one end the junction does not follow the germline gene, possibly because of a read error. The chain couples TRBV15 to TRBJ2-1; the match to TRBD2 covers 11 bases. CDR3 length: 17 residues. The germline gives CDR1 LNHNV, CDR2 YYDKDF (reference sequence). CDR3 residues: CPTSRDRGLAGYNEQFF. CDR3 coding DNA: TGTCCCACCAGCAGAGATAGAGGACTAGCGGGTTACAATGAGCAGTTCTTC.

This clonotype showed up many times. The rearrangement links TRBV29-1 to TRBJ1-5; D is possibly TRBD1 (6 bases). Deletions cut 3 bases from V and 0 bases from J, with 9 bases between. The CDR3 is 14 amino acids. Germline V CDR1 and CDR2: SQVTM, ANQGSEA. CDR3 amino acids: CSVDTGISNQPQHF. CDR3 DNA: TGCAGCGTTGATACAGGGATTAGCAATCAGCCCCAGCATTTT. The variable domain in full, completed from reference TRBV29-1 and TRBJ1-5, reads SAVISQKPSRDICQRGTSLTIQCQVDSQVTMMFWYRQQPGQSLTLIATANQGSEATYESGFVIDKFPISRPNLTFSTLTVSNMSPEDSSIYLCSVDTGISNQPQHFGDGTRLSIL.